This T cell receptor beta chain stems from a study of T cell repertoires in cytomegalovirus infection. Study-wide points: There were HLA-C-restricted CMV-specific TCR beta clonotypes dominating the ex vivo response. CMV carriers having the relevant HLA were flagged by cumulative public TCR beta family frequency.

About this clonotype: The target antigen is unknown.

Germline loops: CDR1 MNHEY, CDR2 SMNVEV (reference sequence). The CDR3 has 14 amino acids. The V and J ends lost 5 bases and 2 bases, in that order; junction bases with no gene match: 5. Using its own MiXCR run on the reads, TCRdb lists one record per CDR3 protein. This sample has fewer than 400,000 distinct CDR3 sequences; around 18% occur once, and the top ten carry 8.5% to 10%. The receptor comes from a human donor in good health (CMV status not recorded). Some clones in this sample may be carry-over from other donors' samples. The specimen sequenced was PBMCs. The V and J genes are TRBV27 and TRBJ2-5; 7 bases align to TRBD1. Here the CDR3 reads CASSQDRTQETQYF. CDR3 nucleotides: TGTGCCAGCAGTCAGGACAGGACACAAGAGACCCAGTACTTC.